The 20 T cell receptor beta chains listed next were all sequenced from one sample in a study of a mutant IDH1 vaccine in newly diagnosed glioma. Time point specified: week 47, end of study. Each dose delivered 300 ug of mutant IDH1 20-mer peptide subcutaneously with imiquimod. Clones were read by immunoSEQ multiplex PCR, and TCRdb kept only the in-frame ones, dropping some. The table has about 94,000 clones, just under 90% seen once. These receptors' targets are unknown. The sample was PBMCs, taken from a glioma patient whose treatment included an IDH1 peptide vaccine. The receptors stem from a woman aged 45-65 years with glioma.

The chain links TRBV9 to TRBJ2-2, with TRBD2 matching over 7 bases. This CDR3 region has 14 residues. V shed 5 bases and J 4 bases; nucleotides not matched to a gene: 5. Germline V gene sequence: CDR1 SGDLS, CDR2 YYNGEE. The CDR3: CASSGTSVTGELFF. The DNA of the CDR3 is TGTGCCAGCAGTGGAACTAGCGTCACCGGGGAGCTGTTTTTT.

The CDR3 region is CASSVRLDGVNSGNTIYF. The CDR3 coding sequence is TGTGCCAGCAGCGTTCGATTGGATGGAGTTAACTCTGGAAACACCATATATTTT. The chain is built from TRBV9 and TRBJ1-3; D remains unclear. This CDR3 has 18 residues. V was trimmed by 2 bases and J by 0 bases, leaving 18 bases between them. The germline CDR1 and CDR2 sequences are SGDLS and YYNGEE.

This clone was recorded once. This chain links TRBV19 with TRBJ1-5; TRBD1 matches at 7 bases. J lost 2 bases, V lost 7 bases, and 8 bases had no gene match. Germline loops: CDR1 LNHDA, CDR2 SQIVND (reference sequence). The CDR3 has 15 amino acids. CDR3 protein: CASTFMGTGNQPQHF. In nucleotides, the CDR3 is TGTGCCAGTACCTTTATGGGGACAGGCAATCAGCCCCAGCATTTT.

The genes are TRBV11-2 and TRBJ2-1; D is uncertain. The CDR3 totals 17 residues. From germline, CDR1 is SGHAT and CDR2 FQNNGV. With 1 base removed from V and 0 bases from J, the gap between germline ends came to 13 bases. The CDR3 is CASSLVGSLGSYNEQFF. CDR3 sequence (DNA): TGTGCCAGCAGCTTAGTAGGCAGCCTGGGCTCCTACAATGAGCAGTTCTTC.

This clone was detected only once. The chain links TRBV2 to TRBJ2-7; 16 bases align to TRBD2. This CDR3 is built from 18 residues. Germline CDR1 reads SNHLY; CDR2 reads FYNNEI. Trimming took 7 bases from V and 1 from J; bases not matched to a gene: 10. The CDR3 reads CASMGLAGGLYGSYEQYF. The CDR3, as DNA: TGTGCCAGCATGGGACTAGCGGGAGGGTTATATGGGTCCTACGAGCAGTACTTC.

J is TRBJ2-7 and V is TRBV5-8; perhaps TRBD1 as D (5 bases). Germline lookup yields CDR1 SGHTS and CDR2 YDEGEE. The CDR3 runs 13 residues. V lost 4 bases, J lost 2 bases, and 10 bases lay in between. The CDR3 spells CASSPPGTYEQYF. The CDR3, as DNA: TGTGCCAGCAGCCCGCCAGGGACCTACGAGCAGTACTTC.

This chain's CDR3 is CASSPGGLGGYTF. CDR3 nucleotides: TGTGCCAGCTCACCCGGGGGACTAGGGGGCTACACCTTC. The chain has TRBV18 and TRBJ1-2; TRBD1 might be the D (5 bases). This CDR3 has 13 amino acids. Germline CDR1 is KGHSH and CDR2 is LQKENI. V was shortened by 3 bases and J by 8 bases, with 13 bases between the two germline ends.

This clone has only one observation. The chain recombines TRBV27 with TRBJ2-3; D is possibly TRBD1 (5 bases). Germline V gene sequence: CDR1 MNHEY, CDR2 SMNVEV (reference sequence). The CDR3 loop spans 16 amino acids. Trimming removed 8 bases at V and 0 bases at J, with 18 bases between. CDR3 amino acids: CASYYTGTLSTDTQYF. CDR3 nucleotide sequence: TGTGCCAGCTATTATACAGGAACGCTTAGCACAGATACGCAGTATTTT.

The chain carries TRBV11-3 and TRBJ2-7, with 12 nucleotides matching TRBD1. The CDR3 spans 15 residues. From germline, CDR1 is SGHNT and CDR2 YENEEA. V shed 0 bases and J 5 bases; nucleotides not matched to a gene: 2. The CDR3 loop reads CASSLEGTGGHEQYF. CDR3 bases: TGTGCCAGCAGCTTAGAAGGGACAGGGGGCCACGAGCAGTACTTC. The variable domain in full, completed from reference TRBV11-3 and TRBJ2-7, reads EAGVVQSPRYKIIEKKQPVAFWCNPISGHNTLYWYLQNLGQGPELLIRYENEEAVDDSQLPKDRFSAERLKGVDSTLKIQPAELGDSAVYLCASSLEGTGGHEQYFGPGTRLTVT.

The chain is built from TRBV11-2 and TRBJ1-3; D is unresolved. Germline V lookup: CDR1 SGHAT, CDR2 FQNNGV. The CDR3 consists of 16 residues. V was cut by 6 bases and J by 0 bases, with 15 bases left in between. CDR3 sequence (DNA): TGTGCCAGCAGTCCTAGACCGGACCTCTCTGGAAACACCATATATTTT. Its protein is CASSPRPDLSGNTIYF.

V and J are TRBV5-4 and TRBJ2-5; 7 positions match TRBD1. Per germline, CDR1 SGHNT and CDR2 YYREEE (reference sequence). The CDR3 loop spans 13 amino acids. V lost 4 bases, J lost 3 bases, and 3 bases stayed unmatched. CDR3 in DNA: TGTGCCAGCAGCAACGGACAGGAAGAGACCCAGTACTTC. It codes for CASSNGQEETQYF.

In DNA form, the CDR3 reads TGTGCCAGCTCAGAGCGCGAATCCTACGAGCAGTACTTC. Residues: CASSERESYEQYF. The V and J genes are TRBV5-3 and TRBJ2-7; D is unresolved. TRBV5-3 is classed as an ORF, of uncertain function. The CDR3 totals 13 residues. V was clipped by 8 bases and J by 1 base, with 13 bases between them.

A few counts support this clone. The rearrangement joins TRBV6-5 to TRBJ2-1; 7 bases map to TRBD2. J gave up 4 bases and V 3 bases, and 3 bases lay outside the gene matches. The length of the CDR3 is 14 residues. CDR1 is MNHEY, CDR2 SVGAGI, per germline. The CDR3 sequence is CASSYEREYNEQFF. CDR3 nucleotides: TGTGCCAGCAGTTATGAGCGGGAATACAATGAGCAGTTCTTC.

This chain links TRBV5-4 with TRBJ2-1; the match to TRBD2 covers 9 bases. Germline V lookup: CDR1 SGHNT, CDR2 YYREEE (reference sequence). This CDR3 is built from 15 residues. J was trimmed by 8 bases and V by 4 bases; bases with no gene match: 10. The CDR3 protein is CASSIAGTSFHEQFF. The CDR3 DNA sequence: TGTGCCAGCAGCATAGCCGGGACTAGCTTCCATGAGCAGTTCTTC.

The rearrangement uses TRBV5-6 and TRBJ2-1; perhaps TRBD1 as D (6 bases). CDR1 and CDR2 from the germline V gene are SGHDT and YYEEEE. V lost 1 base, J lost 6 bases, and 8 bases lay in between. The CDR3 consists of 13 residues. The CDR3 region is CASSLRGINEQFF. DNA for the CDR3: TGTGCCAGCAGCTTGAGGGGGATCAATGAGCAGTTCTTC.

The chain recombines TRBV28 with TRBJ2-7; D is perhaps TRBD1 (5 bases). There are 16 residues in the CDR3. The germline V and J ends were trimmed by 6 bases and 2 bases, with 20 bases remaining between them. In germline, CDR1 is MDHEN, CDR2 SYDVKM. The CDR3 is CASSPIGKTDPYEQYF. Here the CDR3 DNA reads TGTGCCAGCAGCCCAATCGGTAAGACAGACCCCTACGAGCAGTACTTC.

The chain employs TRBV5-4 and TRBJ2-5, with D perhaps TRBD1 or TRBD2 (6 bases each). The germline V gene has CDR1 SGHNT and CDR2 YYREEE (reference sequence). The length of the CDR3 is 15 residues. Deletions cut 0 bases from V and 1 base from J, with 10 bases between. The CDR3 is CASSLGRGAQETQYF. CDR3 DNA sequence: TGTGCCAGCAGCTTGGGGAGGGGGGCCCAAGAGACCCAGTACTTC.

The chain recombines TRBV19 with TRBJ1-2, with D tentatively TRBD1 (5 bases). V was clipped by 6 bases and J by 0 bases, with 14 bases between them. Per germline, CDR1 LNHDA and CDR2 SQIVND (reference sequence). The CDR3 covers 15 residues. This CDR3 reads CASSPGTPANYGYTF. The CDR3 nucleotides read TGTGCCAGTAGCCCAGGGACTCCGGCTAACTATGGCTACACCTTC.

With regard to this clone: Likely a read error: the CDR3 ends without its conserved phenylalanine or tryptophan. The chain is built from TRBV28 and TRBJ1-3; 7 bases map to TRBD1. This CDR3 region has 15 residues. V lost 7 bases to trimming and J lost 9 bases; unmatched junction nucleotides: 15. Germline CDR1 reads MDHEN; CDR2 reads SYDVKM. Here the CDR3 DNA reads TGTGCCAGCACCCCAGGGGGTTACCGCGGAGGCACCATATATCTT. It translates to CASTPGGYRGGTIYL.

The rearrangement joins TRBV27 to TRBJ2-3, with TRBD1 matching 10 bases. The CDR3 runs to 18 residues. Germline values: CDR1 MNHEY, CDR2 SMNVEV (reference sequence). V gave up 0 bases and J gave up 4 bases; unmatched junction bases: 10. CDR3 amino acids: CASSLSHTPGQGPDTQYF. DNA for the CDR3: TGTGCCAGCAGTTTATCGCATACCCCGGGACAGGGGCCAGATACGCAGTATTTT.